The rows below give T cell receptor beta chains drawn from one sample of a study of blood T cell repertoires in COVID-19. Data came from immunoSEQ multiplex PCR; TCRdb stores just in-frame clones and leaves some out. This table has 250,000 to 350,000 clones, over 75% appearing once. The source material was peripheral blood. The receptors stem from an older woman with acute or convalescent COVID-19. Both conserved end residues are part of each CDR3. The D gene is left open where the match is weak. The size of a clone is reported for some rows only, either as once, few or many, or as a class for expanded clones.

D: -
size: -
V: TRBV30
J: TRBJ2-3
DNA: TGTGCCTGGAGCGGGAGCACAGATACGCAGTATTTT
CDR3: CAWSGSTDTQYF

D: -
size: -
V: TRBV19
J: TRBJ2-2
DNA: TGTGCCAGTAGTATAAGGGGCGCGAACACCGGGGAGCTGTTTTTT
CDR3: CASSIRGANTGELFF

D: TRBD1
size: -
V: TRBV2
J: TRBJ1-2
DNA: TGTGCCAGCAGACCGGGACAGGGGGGGTATGGCTACACCTTC
CDR3: CASRPGQGGYGYTF

D: -
size: -
V: TRBV29-1
J: TRBJ1-4
DNA: TGCAGCGTTGGGCGGGGCGGTAATGAAAAACTGTTTTTT
CDR3: CSVGRGGNEKLFF

D: -
size: -
V: TRBV18
J: TRBJ2-3
DNA: TGTGCCAGCTCAAGTCAGGGTTATACAGATACGCAGTATTTT
CDR3: CASSSQGYTDTQYF

D: -
size: few
V: TRBV6-5
J: TRBJ1-1
DNA: TGTGCCAGCAGTTACTCAACAGGGATAGACACTGAAGCTTTCTTT
CDR3: CASSYSTGIDTEAFF

D: -
size: -
V: TRBV10-3
J: TRBJ1-1
DNA: TGTGCCATCAGTGAGTCCGGGGTGTTCACTGAAGCTTTCTTT
CDR3: CAISESGVFTEAFF

D: -
size: -
V: TRBV7-8
J: TRBJ2-7
DNA: TGTGCCAGCAGCCTAAACTTCGGTAGCGGTTCCTACGAGCAGTACTTC
CDR3: CASSLNFGSGSYEQYF

D: -
size: -
V: TRBV7-6
J: TRBJ2-3
DNA: TGTGCCAGCAGCTTAGTAGGCGGGGGCACAGATACGCAGTATTTT
CDR3: CASSLVGGGTDTQYF

D: TRBD1
size: -
V: TRBV6-2/TRBV6-3
J: TRBJ1-2
DNA: TGTGCCAGCAGTTCACCCCGTAACCCCGGGACAGATCTGTTCTATGGCTACACCTTC
CDR3: CASSSPRNPGTDLFYGYTF

D: -
size: -
V: TRBV27
J: TRBJ1-1
DNA: TGTGCCAGCCGTCGACCCGGGGGCACTGAAGCTTTCTTT
CDR3: CASRRPGGTEAFF

D: TRBD2
size: -
V: TRBV9
J: TRBJ2-2
DNA: TGTGCCAGCAGCGTAAGGGGAGCCGGGACTAGCGGAGCCGGGGAGCTGTTTTTT
CDR3: CASSVRGAGTSGAGELFF

D: -
size: -
V: TRBV5-5
J: TRBJ1-4
DNA: TGTGCCAGCAGCTTGGTGGAGGGGACTAATGAAAAACTGTTTTTT
CDR3: CASSLVEGTNEKLFF

D: -
size: few
V: TRBV19
J: TRBJ2-3
DNA: TGTGCCACGCAGACAAGCGGTCCGACAGATACGCAGTATTTT
CDR3: CATQTSGPTDTQYF

D: -
size: -
V: TRBV19
J: TRBJ1-3
DNA: TGTGCCAGTTACGACAAAGGGGCTGGAAACACCATATATTTT
CDR3: CASYDKGAGNTIYF

D: TRBD1
size: -
V: TRBV7-9
J: TRBJ1-1
DNA: TGTGCCAGCAAGGACAGGAGGGGGAACACTGAAGCTTTCTTT
CDR3: CASKDRRGNTEAFF

D: TRBD1
size: -
V: TRBV7-2
J: TRBJ1-2
DNA: TGTGCCAGCAGCTTTTATGGGCGCCAGGGGGATGGCTACACCTTC
CDR3: CASSFYGRQGDGYTF

D: TRBD1
size: -
V: TRBV27
J: TRBJ2-7
DNA: TGTGCCAGCAGTTCGACAGGGGGCCAGCAGTACTTC
CDR3: CASSSTGGQQYF

D: -
size: -
V: TRBV6-2/TRBV6-3
J: TRBJ1-2
DNA: TGTGCCAGCAGCTCAACAGTGGACTATGGCTACACCTTC
CDR3: CASSSTVDYGYTF

D: -
size: -
V: TRBV28
J: TRBJ2-1
DNA: TGTGCCAGCAGTTTGCCCAGTGAGCAGTTCTTC
CDR3: CASSLPSEQFF

D: -
size: -
V: TRBV5-1
J: TRBJ2-7
DNA: TGCGCCAGCAGCTCGTTTGGGAGCGCCTACGAGCAGTACTTC
CDR3: CASSSFGSAYEQYF

D: -
size: -
V: TRBV28
J: TRBJ1-3
DNA: TGTGCCAGCAGTTTACACGGGTTGAGCTCTGGAAACACCATATATTTT
CDR3: CASSLHGLSSGNTIYF

D: TRBD2
size: -
V: TRBV5-1
J: TRBJ2-5
DNA: TGCGCCAGCAGCCAAATGCGGGCCTTGGGACTAGCGGGGGGTCGAGAGACCCAGTACTTC
CDR3: CASSQMRALGLAGGRETQYF

D: -
size: -
V: TRBV19
J: TRBJ1-3
DNA: TGTGCCAGTAGTGCGTCCCCGGTCTCCTCTGGAAACACCATATATTTT
CDR3: CASSASPVSSGNTIYF

D: -
size: -
V: TRBV28
J: TRBJ2-1
DNA: TGTGCCTCCTCGGGGCGGGGTTCCTACAATGAGCAGTTCTTC
CDR3: CASSGRGSYNEQFF

D: TRBD1
size: -
V: TRBV4-3
J: TRBJ1-6
DNA: TGCGCCAGCAGCCAAGAAGGTCCCGGACAGGGGTATAATTCACCCCTCCACTTT
CDR3: CASSQEGPGQGYNSPLHF

D: -
size: -
V: TRBV23-1
J: TRBJ1-1
DNA: TGCGCCAGCAGTCAAACCGGGACACCGAACACTGAAGCTTTCTTT
CDR3: CASSQTGTPNTEAFF

D: -
size: few
V: TRBV18
J: TRBJ1-4
DNA: TGTGCCAGCTCACCATTGATAGCGGGAGCAACTAATGAAAAACTGTTTTTT
CDR3: CASSPLIAGATNEKLFF

D: -
size: -
V: TRBV9
J: TRBJ2-7
DNA: TGTGCCAGCAGCGAGGGGGCAGGGGGGAGTAACGAGCAGTACTTC
CDR3: CASSEGAGGSNEQYF